Presented here are 30 T cell receptor beta chains from one specimen sequenced in a study of blood T cell repertoires in COVID-19. TCRdb keeps only in-frame clones here, not all; method: immunoSEQ multiplex PCR. The repertoire includes about 81,000 clones, roughly four fifths of them detected once, and 6.5% to 8% sits in the top ten. The source material was peripheral blood. The origin of the receptors is a human donor in a cohort sampled during active COVID-19.

The chain couples TRBV29-1 to TRBJ1-1, with D tentatively TRBD1 (6 bases). The CDR3 contains 13 residues. The V gene lost 4 bases and the J gene lost 0 bases, with 9 bases spanning the gap. CDR1 and CDR2 from the germline V gene are SQVTM and ANQGSEA. As DNA, the CDR3 is TGCAGCGTTGCCCGGGACATGAACACTGAAGCTTTCTTT. Its protein product is CSVARDMNTEAFF. The full variable domain, in which reference TRBV29-1 and TRBJ1-1 provide the parts outside the CDR3, is SAVISQKPSRDICQRGTSLTIQCQVDSQVTMMFWYRQQPGQSLTLIATANQGSEATYESGFVIDKFPISRPNLTFSTLTVSNMSPEDSSIYLCSVARDMNTEAFFGQGTRLTVV.

The gene calls are TRBV9 and TRBJ1-1; D gene uncertain. Trimming removed 0 bases from V and 0 bases from J, with 15 bases in between. The CDR3 consists of 17 residues. The germline CDR1 and CDR2 sequences are SGDLS and YYNGEE. CDR3 bases: TGTGCCAGCAGCGTAGAAGACTATCCTGTTGTGAACACTGAAGCTTTCTTT. The encoded protein is CASSVEDYPVVNTEAFF. Complete variable domain (other parts from reference TRBV9 and TRBJ1-1): DSGVTQTPKHLITATGQRVTLRCSPRSGDLSVYWYQQSLDQGLQFLIQYYNGEERAKGNILERFSAQQFPDLHSELNLSSLELGDSALYFCASSVEDYPVVNTEAFFGQGTRLTVV.

This clone was counted a single time. Here the CDR3 reads CASTSWRTEAFF. In nucleotides, the CDR3 is TGTGCCAGCACCTCCTGGAGAACTGAAGCTTTCTTT. The chain combines TRBV2 with TRBJ1-1, with D unresolved. Deletions cut 7 bases from V and 5 bases from J, with 11 bases between. The CDR3 covers 12 residues. Per the germline V gene, CDR1 is SNHLY and CDR2 is FYNNEI.

The chain recombines TRBV10-1 with TRBJ1-1; TRBD1 is a possible D gene (6 bases). Germline V gene lookup returns CDR1 WNHNN and CDR2 SYGVQD (reference sequence). The CDR3 consists of 14 residues. V lost 4 bases, J lost 0 bases, and 9 bases lay in between. The CDR3 region is CASSAKGVNTEAFF. DNA for the CDR3: TGCGCCAGCAGTGCGAAGGGGGTGAACACTGAAGCTTTCTTT.

This clone was seen once. V gene TRBV11-2 combines with J gene TRBJ1-1; the match to TRBD1 covers 8 bases. In germline, CDR1 is SGHAT, CDR2 FQNNGV. This CDR3 contains 15 residues. With V trimmed by 4 bases and J by 3 bases, 7 bases remained unmatched. This CDR3 reads CASSSRRDRYTEAFF. DNA for the CDR3: TGTGCCAGCAGCTCACGACGGGACAGGTACACTGAAGCTTTCTTT.

The chain has TRBV6-5 and TRBJ1-2; D is uncertain. The germline V gene encodes CDR1 MNHEY and CDR2 SVGAGI. The CDR3 totals 13 residues. Trimming pared 5 bases from V and 7 bases from J, leaving 14 bases between. CDR3 nucleotides: TGTGCCAGCAGTCCAAACGCTATTTCTGGCTACACCTTC. Its translation is CASSPNAISGYTF.

This clone appeared a few times. The V gene is TRBV3-1 (or the pseudogene TRBV3-2), the J gene TRBJ1-4, with 7 bases matching TRBD1. Per germline, CDR1 LGHDT and CDR2 YNNKEL (reference sequence). V gave up 4 bases and J gave up 0 bases; unmatched junction bases: 5. This CDR3 region has 16 residues. In DNA, the CDR3 is TGTGCCAGCAGCCGCGGACAGGACTCAACTAATGAAAAACTGTTTTTT. Translated, it gives CASSRGQDSTNEKLFF.

The V call is TRBV7-2, the J call TRBJ1-2; perhaps TRBD1 as D (5 bases). V gave up 5 bases and J gave up 1 base, with 8 bases separating them. In germline, CDR1 is SGHTA, CDR2 FQGNSA. The CDR3 extends over 13 amino acids. CDR3 residues: CASSPDSNYGYTF. The CDR3, as DNA: TGTGCCAGCAGCCCTGACAGTAACTATGGCTACACCTTC.

The V and J genes are TRBV10-1 and TRBJ1-1; 9 bases agree with TRBD1. V shed 6 bases and J 5 bases; nucleotides not matched to a gene: 4. The germline V gene has CDR1 WNHNN and CDR2 SYGVQD (reference sequence). This CDR3 comprises 13 residues. The DNA of the CDR3 is TGCGCCAGCAGACCGGGACAGGGAACTGAAGCTTTCTTT. Protein product: CASRPGQGTEAFF.

The chain has TRBV18 and TRBJ1-4; D perhaps matches TRBD1 (5 bases). The CDR3 contains 14 residues. V gave up 2 bases and J gave up 8 bases, with 12 bases separating them. CDR1 is KGHSH, CDR2 LQKENI, per germline. The CDR3, as DNA: TGTGCCAGCTCACCAGGGCAGGGTGGCGAAAAACTGTTTTTT. It codes for CASSPGQGGEKLFF.

J is TRBJ1-1 and V is TRBV10-3, with D tentatively TRBD1 (5 bases). The V end was cut by 0 bases, the J end by 8 bases, with 10 bases between. The length of the CDR3 is 13 residues. Germline CDR1 and CDR2: ENHRY and SYGVKD. The CDR3 sequence is CAISESGGTEAFF. For the CDR3, the DNA is TGTGCCATCAGTGAGTCTGGAGGGACCGAAGCTTTCTTT.

This clone showed up just once. The V call is TRBV5-8, the J call TRBJ2-6, with D possibly matching TRBD1 (6 bases). V gave up 1 base and J gave up 1 base, with 12 bases separating them. Germline V gives CDR1 SGHTS, CDR2 YDEGEE. This CDR3 is built from 17 residues. The CDR3 protein is CASSLLRGRSGANVLTF. The DNA for the CDR3 is TGTGCCAGCAGCTTGCTCAGGGGCCGTTCTGGGGCCAACGTCCTGACTTTC.

The CDR3 is CASSYSTQGARGQPQHF. The CDR3 coding sequence is TGTGCCAGCAGTTACTCGACCCAGGGGGCGCGGGGTCAGCCCCAGCATTTT. V usage is TRBV6-2 or TRBV6-3 and J usage is TRBJ1-5; 8 bases map to TRBD1. The J segment lost 6 bases and the V segment lost 0 bases, leaving 10 bases of the junction unmatched. Germline loops: CDR1 MNHEY, CDR2 SVGEGT. The CDR3 covers 17 residues.

The rearrangement joins TRBV4-2 to TRBJ2-7, with 10 nucleotides matching TRBD1. From germline, CDR1 is LGHNA and CDR2 YNFKEQ. The CDR3 extends over 17 amino acids. With V trimmed by 0 bases and J by 6 bases, 11 bases remained unmatched. The CDR3 sequence: CASSQDARDRGLGEQYF. CDR3 coding DNA: TGTGCCAGCAGCCAAGATGCCCGGGACAGGGGACTTGGCGAGCAGTACTTC.

V usage is TRBV6-6 and J usage is TRBJ1-2, with 7 bases identical to TRBD1. This CDR3 is built from 14 residues. With V trimmed by 5 bases and J by 2 bases, 5 bases remained unmatched. Looked up from germline, CDR1 is MNHNY and CDR2 is SVGAGI (reference sequence). DNA of the CDR3: TGTGCCAGCAGTCCGGACAGGTTGAACTATGGCTACACCTTC. Its protein product is CASSPDRLNYGYTF.

Written as DNA, the CDR3 is TGTGCCAGCAGCTTAGGGGGGCAGGTTCAGCATTTT. This encodes CASSLGGQVQHF. The rearrangement uses TRBV7-9 and TRBJ1-5, with D possibly matching TRBD1 (6 bases). The V gene lost 1 base and the J gene lost 13 bases, with 11 bases spanning the gap. The CDR3 runs 12 residues. Germline V gene lookup returns CDR1 SEHNR and CDR2 FQNEAQ (reference sequence).

The chain recombines TRBV29-1 with TRBJ1-4; a weak D match, TRBD1 (6 bases). The CDR3 extends over 12 amino acids. The germline V gene has CDR1 SQVTM and CDR2 ANQGSEA. V was trimmed by 4 bases and J by 8 bases, leaving 11 bases between them. This CDR3 is CSVVGAREKLFF. As DNA, the CDR3 is TGCAGCGTTGTGGGGGCGCGGGAAAAACTGTTTTTT.

The chain joins TRBV9 to TRBJ2-2, with TRBD1 matching over 8 bases. The J segment lost 5 bases and the V segment lost 4 bases, leaving 10 bases of the junction unmatched. This CDR3 has 16 amino acids. Germline V gives CDR1 SGDLS, CDR2 YYNGEE. The CDR3 coding sequence is TGTGCCAGCAGCATCCGACAGGGGCCCGGGACCGGGGAGCTGTTTTTT. Its protein product is CASSIRQGPGTGELFF.

The rearrangement joins TRBV5-1 to TRBJ2-7; D is ambiguous. The CDR3 consists of 14 residues. CDR1 and CDR2 from the germline V gene are SGHRS and YFSETQ. The V end was cut by 3 bases, the J end by 2 bases, with 12 bases between. The CDR3 loop is CASSSKNSPYEQYF. CDR3 in DNA: TGCGCCAGCAGCTCTAAAAATAGCCCCTACGAGCAGTACTTC.

The V and J genes are TRBV7-2 and TRBJ2-1; D possibly corresponds to TRBD2 (7 bases). CDR3 length: 16 residues. V lost 5 bases to trimming and J lost 4 bases, with 18 bases between them. CDR1 SGHTA and CDR2 FQGNSA come from the germline V gene. The DNA of the CDR3 is TGTGCCAGCAGCCAAAGGGGCGGGGGCATTTACAATGAGCAGTTCTTC. Amino acids: CASSQRGGGIYNEQFF.

The chain carries TRBV9 and TRBJ1-2; D not resolved. The ends were cut back, 0 bases at V and 4 bases at J, with 10 bases in the middle. This CDR3 contains 14 residues. Looked up from germline, CDR1 is SGDLS and CDR2 is YYNGEE. The CDR3 is CASSVGRGSYGYTF. In DNA form, the CDR3 reads TGTGCCAGCAGCGTAGGTAGAGGGAGCTATGGCTACACCTTC. The full variable domain, rest sourced from reference TRBV9 and TRBJ1-2, is DSGVTQTPKHLITATGQRVTLRCSPRSGDLSVYWYQQSLDQGLQFLIQYYNGEERAKGNILERFSAQQFPDLHSELNLSSLELGDSALYFCASSVGRGSYGYTFGSGTRLTVV.

The rearrangement joins TRBV6-2 or TRBV6-3 to TRBJ2-7, with D perhaps TRBD1 (6 bases). The CDR3 extends over 16 amino acids. CDR1 and CDR2 (germline): MNHEY, SVGEGT. Between the trimmed V and J ends, which lost 2 bases and 5 bases, there was a span of 19 bases. The CDR3 here is CASSYTPGQLLDEQYF. The CDR3 bases are TGTGCCAGCAGTTACACCCCAGGACAGCTTCTGGACGAGCAGTACTTC.

The rearrangement links TRBV5-4 to TRBJ1-2; D may be TRBD1 (6 bases). Germline CDR1 reads SGHNT; CDR2 reads YYREEE (reference sequence). This CDR3 contains 15 residues. Trimming took 5 bases from V and 3 from J, leaving 17 bases between them. The CDR3 spells CASRARDKADYGYTF. The CDR3 coding sequence is TGTGCCAGCAGGGCCCGGGACAAGGCAGACTATGGCTACACCTTC.

The chain links TRBV13 to TRBJ1-5, with a weak D call TRBD1 (5 bases). The CDR3 extends over 14 amino acids. V was cut by 3 bases and J by 7 bases, with 13 bases left in between. The V gene's germline CDR1 is PRHDT and CDR2 FYEKMQ (reference sequence). CDR3 nucleotides: TGTGCCAGCAGCTTTCGGGGGAGAGAGCAGCCCCAGCATTTT. The encoded protein is CASSFRGREQPQHF.

The J gene is TRBJ1-5, the V gene TRBV19, with 9 positions matching TRBD1. Germline lookup yields CDR1 LNHDA and CDR2 SQIVND (reference sequence). V was clipped by 6 bases and J by 5 bases; unmatched bases: 5. The CDR3 is 14 residues long. CDR3 amino acids: CASSTTGGDQPQHF. CDR3 in DNA: TGTGCCAGTAGCACGACAGGGGGGGATCAGCCCCAGCATTTT.

This chain joins TRBV3-1 (or the pseudogene TRBV3-2) and TRBJ2-6; a weak D match, TRBD1 (6 bases). CDR3 length equals 15 residues. Trimming shortened V by 4 bases and J by 0 bases, and 7 bases separated the two germline ends. Looked up from germline, CDR1 is LGHDT and CDR2 is YNNKEL (reference sequence). DNA of the CDR3: TGTGCCAGCAGCCGGACAGACTCTGGGGCCAACGTCCTGACTTTC. This sequence encodes CASSRTDSGANVLTF.

The chain links TRBV9 to TRBJ2-7; D possibly corresponds to TRBD1 (6 bases). Germline CDR1 is SGDLS and CDR2 is YYNGEE. V lost 3 bases and J 0 bases, leaving 13 bases between the germline ends. The length of the CDR3 is 15 residues. This chain's CDR3 is CASSGGSDSSYEQYF. The DNA for the CDR3 is TGTGCCAGCAGCGGGGGGTCGGACAGCTCCTACGAGCAGTACTTC.

CDR3 loop: CASSQDPKGLRGGNYGYTF. The CDR3 bases are TGCGCCAGCAGCCAAGACCCCAAGGGACTTAGGGGGGGAAACTATGGCTACACCTTC. The rearrangement joins TRBV4-3 to TRBJ1-2, with TRBD1 as a possible D gene (6 bases). The CDR3 is made up of 19 amino acids. Trimming removed 0 bases from V and 2 bases from J, with 22 bases in between. Germline CDR1 LGHNA, CDR2 YSLEER.

V is TRBV5-8 and J is TRBJ1-1; possibly TRBD1 for D (6 bases). Germline loops: CDR1 SGHTS, CDR2 YDEGEE. The CDR3 has 15 amino acids. With 4 bases removed from V and 2 bases from J, the gap between germline ends came to 15 bases. CDR3 coding DNA: TGTGCCAGCAGCCCGGGGCGGACAGTAAACACTGAAGCTTTCTTT. This codes for CASSPGRTVNTEAFF.

The table lists this clone with a count of one. CDR3 residues: CASREGHMNTEAFF. The CDR3 bases are TGTGCCAGCAGAGAGGGACACATGAACACTGAAGCTTTCTTT. The chain links TRBV6-6 to TRBJ1-1; TRBD1 is a possible D gene (6 bases). Germline V lookup: CDR1 MNHNY, CDR2 SVGAGI (reference sequence). Trimming pared 6 bases from V and 0 bases from J, leaving 11 bases between. The CDR3 runs to 14 residues.